The source of this T cell receptor (beta chain) is a study of CD8+ T cells in alopecia areata. For the study at large: Treatment of the treated patients consisted of oral tofacitinib, 5 to 10 mg twice daily. Whole-study results and caveats: Scalp clonality, together with expanded CD8+ clones among the top 100, fell significantly with tofacitinib.

V was clipped by 4 bases and J by 4 bases, with 29 bases between them. CDR3 size: 19 residues. Germline loops: CDR1 GTSNPN, CDR2 SVGIG (reference sequence). A word on this clone: Its antigen is not known.

Extracted RNA was reverse transcribed, and the resulting cDNA served as sequencing template. The assay was immunoSEQ multiplex PCR, and TCRdb's table has in-frame clones only and misses some. The table shows around 200,000 clones, with about 53% occurring only once. This sample's treatment: oral pan-JAK inhibitor, 5-10 mg twice daily. The receptor was isolated from a human donor with alopecia areata. This specimen was CD8+ T cells sorted from blood, taken at week 24, from a patient treated with tofacitinib. The gene calls are TRBV30 and TRBJ1-3, with a possible D match to TRBD1 (5 bases). CDR3 sequence reads: CAWTSGAGTALIRGNTIYF. CDR3 coding DNA: TGTGCCTGGACGAGTGGAGCCGGGACGGCTCTTATTCGGGGAAACACCATATATTTT.